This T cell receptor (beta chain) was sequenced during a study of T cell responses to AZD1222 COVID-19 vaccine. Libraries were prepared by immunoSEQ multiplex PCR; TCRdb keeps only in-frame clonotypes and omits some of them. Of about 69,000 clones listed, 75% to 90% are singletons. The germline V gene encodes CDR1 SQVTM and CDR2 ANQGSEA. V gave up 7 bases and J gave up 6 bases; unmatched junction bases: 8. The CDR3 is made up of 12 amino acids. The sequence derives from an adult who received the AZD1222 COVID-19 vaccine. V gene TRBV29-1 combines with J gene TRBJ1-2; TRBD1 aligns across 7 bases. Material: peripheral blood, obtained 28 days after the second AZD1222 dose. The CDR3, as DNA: TGCAGCGCGCGCGGAGGGACAGATGGCTACACCTTC. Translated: CSARGGTDGYTF.